Below are 4 T cell receptor beta chains sequenced from a single sample in a study of blood T cell repertoires in COVID-19. Measured with immunoSEQ multiplex PCR; TCRdb has only the in-frame clones, and not every one. The table lists 110,000 or so clones, less than 85% of them singletons. Sequenced input: peripheral blood. These receptors were collected from a human donor in a cohort sampled during active COVID-19.

The chain couples TRBV24-1 to TRBJ2-7, with 7 bases that match TRBD1. V lost 8 bases to trimming and J lost 2 bases; unmatched junction nucleotides: 5. Per the germline V gene, CDR1 is KGHDR and CDR2 is SFDVKD. CDR3 length: 13 residues. The CDR3 region is CATTPGQPYEQYF. The CDR3 bases are TGTGCCACCACCCCGGGACAGCCCTACGAGCAGTACTTC.

This clone has a handful of counts. J is TRBJ1-2 and V is TRBV6-6; 12 bases align to TRBD1. Losses at the gene ends were 6 bases for V and 6 bases for J; bases not matched to a gene: 8. The CDR3 is 15 amino acids. Germline V gene data show CDR1 as MNHNY and CDR2 as SVGAGI (reference sequence). The CDR3 sequence: CASSLEGQGAHGYTF. DNA of the CDR3: TGTGCCAGCAGCCTGGAGGGACAGGGGGCGCATGGCTACACCTTC.

The CDR3 region has the DNA TGTGCCAGTAGAGAGGACAGGGCCTTCAATCAGCCCCAGCATTTT. It encodes CASREDRAFNQPQHF. The chain carries TRBV19 and TRBJ1-5; 8 bases line up with TRBD1. V lost 6 bases and J lost 3; bases outside the gene matches: 7. Per the germline V gene, CDR1 is LNHDA and CDR2 is SQIVND (reference sequence). The CDR3 has 15 residues. Full variable domain (outside the CDR3, taken from reference TRBV19 and TRBJ1-5): DGGITQSPKYLFRKEGQNVTLSCEQNLNHDAMYWYRQDPGQGLRLIYYSQIVNDFQKGDIAEGYSVSREKKESFPLTVTSAQKNPTAFYLCASREDRAFNQPQHFGDGTRLSIL.

The genes are TRBV19 and TRBJ2-2; TRBD1 aligns across 7 bases. The CDR3 loop spans 14 amino acids. The germline CDR1 and CDR2 sequences are LNHDA and SQIVND (reference sequence). Trimming cost V 3 bases and J 10 bases; bases outside gene matches: 8. The CDR3 DNA reads TGTGCCAGTAGTATTGACAGGGAAGAGGCGGAGCTGTTTTTT. Translation gives CASSIDREEAELFF.